The 13 T cell receptor beta chains below were found in one sample sequenced in a study of Ad26.COV2.S vaccination and SARS-CoV-2 variants. Libraries were prepared by immunoSEQ multiplex PCR; TCRdb keeps only in-frame clonotypes and omits some of them. The table lists some 350,000 clones, just over 90% of them singletons, with about 3.9% in the top ten. The sample in question was peripheral blood, obtained after recovery from COVID-19. The receptor set was obtained from a human donor who had recovered from COVID-19.

The chain links TRBV5-1 to TRBJ2-7; D not certain. CDR1 and CDR2 (germline): SGHRS, YFSETQ. V lost 4 bases and J 7 bases, leaving 12 bases between the germline ends. This CDR3 is built from 12 residues. The CDR3 is CASSQNQGEQYF. CDR3 DNA: TGCGCCAGCAGCCAAAACCAAGGGGAGCAGTACTTC.

This sequence joins TRBV19 and TRBJ2-7; D call uncertain. This CDR3 has 13 residues. CDR1 is LNHDA, CDR2 SQIVND, per germline (reference sequence). Trimming removed 6 bases from V and 5 bases from J, with 14 bases in between. The CDR3 DNA sequence: TGTGCCAGTAGCCCTGACCGAGGCAACGAGCAGTACTTC. Encoded protein: CASSPDRGNEQYF.

The chain links TRBV6-5 to TRBJ1-1; TRBD1 matches at 7 bases. This CDR3 contains 16 residues. V lost 0 bases and J lost 7; bases outside the gene matches: 11. Germline CDR1 and CDR2: MNHEY and SVGAGI. CDR3 in amino acids: CASSYSIDRVRLEAFF. The CDR3 DNA reads as TGTGCCAGCAGTTACTCGATTGACAGGGTGAGACTTGAAGCTTTCTTT.

This clone has just one count. In nucleotides, the CDR3 is TGTGCCAGCTCACCGTACAGGGGCGATGAGCAGTTCTTC. It codes for CASSPYRGDEQFF. The rearrangement links TRBV18 to TRBJ2-1; 7 bases match TRBD1. The CDR3 has 13 residues. J gave up 8 bases and V 3 bases, and 4 bases lay outside the gene matches. From germline, CDR1 is KGHSH and CDR2 LQKENI.

CDR3 in DNA: TGTGCCAGCAGCCCCCTCGGAACAGTGACGAACACTGAAGCTTTCTTT. Protein product: CASSPLGTVTNTEAFF. V usage is TRBV11-2 and J usage is TRBJ1-1; no clear D gene. Trimming removed 5 bases at V and 1 base at J, with 17 bases between. This CDR3 spans 16 amino acids. Per germline, CDR1 SGHAT and CDR2 FQNNGV.

This chain links TRBV18 with TRBJ2-7; 8 nucleotides agree with TRBD1. Trimming took 1 base from V and 5 from J; bases not matched to a gene: 7. Per the germline V gene, CDR1 is KGHSH and CDR2 is LQKENI. This CDR3 contains 15 residues. The CDR3 loop is CASSPLGQGVHEQYF. The CDR3 DNA reads TGTGCCAGCTCACCACTTGGACAGGGAGTCCACGAGCAGTACTTC. Based on the CDR3 plus reference TRBV18 and TRBJ2-7, the full variable domain is NAGVMQNPRHLVRRRGQEARLRCSPMKGHSHVYWYRQLPEEGLKFMVYLQKENIIDESGMPKERFSAEFPKEGPSILRIQQVVRGDSAAYFCASSPLGQGVHEQYFGPGTRLTVT.

This clone has just one count. The J gene is TRBJ1-2, the V gene TRBV7-8; TRBD1 is a possible D gene (6 bases). Germline CDR1 is SGHVS and CDR2 is FQNEAQ. V lost 1 base and J lost 0, with 21 bases in between. This CDR3 is 19 amino acids long. DNA of the CDR3: TGTGCCAGCAGCTTAGAAGGGGGGGTAAGGCGCGGCTCTAACTATGGCTACACCTTC. It specifies CASSLEGGVRRGSNYGYTF. Based on the CDR3 plus reference TRBV7-8 and TRBJ1-2, the full variable domain is GAGVSQSPRYKVAKRGQDVALRCDPISGHVSLFWYQQALGQGPEFLTYFQNEAQLDKSGLPSDRFFAERPEGSVSTLKIQRTQQEDSAVYLCASSLEGGVRRGSNYGYTFGSGTRLTVV.

The rearrangement uses TRBV9 and TRBJ1-1; D uncertain. Germline V gene sequence: CDR1 SGDLS, CDR2 YYNGEE. The CDR3 covers 13 residues. Trimming shortened V by 4 bases and J by 5 bases, and 12 bases separated the two germline ends. The CDR3 sequence is CASSTGPSTEAFF. The CDR3 DNA sequence: TGTGCCAGCAGCACCGGACCCTCAACTGAAGCTTTCTTT.

The chain uses TRBV5-6 and TRBJ2-1; the D gene is possibly TRBD1 (5 bases). This CDR3 is 12 amino acids long. V lost 0 bases, J lost 8 bases, and 6 bases lay in between. Germline CDR1 SGHDT, CDR2 YYEEEE. CDR3 sequence (DNA): TGTGCCAGCAGCTTGGCCAGGGATGAGCAGTTCTTC. Amino acids: CASSLARDEQFF.

The chain carries TRBV6-2 or TRBV6-3 and TRBJ2-4; D not certain. In germline, CDR1 is MNHEY, CDR2 SVGEGT. This CDR3 is 15 amino acids long. V was pared by 6 bases and J by 0 bases, with 12 bases between. The CDR3 DNA reads TGTGCCAGCAGCCCTAACCCACTAGCCAAAAACATTCAGTACTTC. Amino acids: CASSPNPLAKNIQYF.

J is TRBJ2-3 and V is TRBV15; no reliable D call. This CDR3 contains 16 residues. Germline CDR1 reads LNHNV; CDR2 reads YYDKDF (reference sequence). V was pared by 1 base and J by 1 base, with 12 bases between. Here the CDR3 reads CATSRGEASGTDTQYF. The CDR3 DNA sequence: TGTGCCACCAGCAGAGGAGAAGCCTCGGGCACAGATACGCAGTATTTT.

The chain uses TRBV19 and TRBJ1-1, with a tentative D call TRBD1 (5 bases). Germline assignment: CDR1 LNHDA and CDR2 SQIVND (reference sequence). CDR3 length equals 13 residues. Trimming shortened V by 5 bases and J by 1 base, and 8 bases separated the two germline ends. CDR3 DNA sequence: TGTGCCAGTAGTGGAGGACAGAACACTGAAGCTTTCTTT. Its translation is CASSGGQNTEAFF.

The chain is built from TRBV3-1 (or the pseudogene TRBV3-2) and TRBJ2-1, with unresolved D. Trimming shortened V by 0 bases and J by 6 bases, and 9 bases separated the two germline ends. CDR1 is LGHDT, CDR2 YNNKEL, per germline (reference sequence). The CDR3 is made up of 14 amino acids. In nucleotides, the CDR3 is TGTGCCAGCAGCCAAGATCTTCCCGTCAATGAGCAGTTCTTC. Protein: CASSQDLPVNEQFF.